Here is one T cell receptor beta chain with its context. The antigen is not known. The J segment lost 13 bases and the V segment lost 3 bases, leaving 6 bases of the junction unmatched. Germline loops: CDR1 SGDLS, CDR2 YYNGEE. This CDR3 is 12 amino acids long. The data stem from a study of T cell repertoires in cytomegalovirus infection. Via MiXCR, TCRdb re-called the reads, giving one row per CDR3 protein. Here the sample spans about 890,000 distinct CDR3 sequences, about a third being singletons. This rearrangement joins TRBV9 to TRBJ1-4, with 7 bases that match TRBD1. The sample here was cultured CD8+ T cells from PBMCs, taken from culture after CMV antigen stimulation. The sequence derives from a human donor in good health (CMV status not recorded). Some clones in this sample may be carry-over from other donors' samples. This CDR3 reads CASSADRRILFF. Written as DNA, the CDR3 is TGTGCCAGCAGCGCGGACAGGCGGATACTGTTTTTT.